The entry below describes one TCR beta chain. This sample stems from a study of molecular identifiers for immune sequencing clone quantification. This CDR3 contains 15 residues. With V trimmed by 3 bases and J by 2 bases, 3 bases remained unmatched. Germline CDR1 is MDHEN and CDR2 is SYDVKM. Investigators produced naive CD8 libraries from about 20,000 to 1,000,000 sorted cells, drawing on 10%, 30% or 50% RNA. Previously published methods and listed TCR primers were used for the bulk TCR libraries. TCRdb used MiXCR to reprocess the PCR reads, holding one entry per CDR3 protein. This repertoire shows 90,000 or so distinct CDR3 sequences, around 20% found once; its top ten account for approximately 1%.

This sequence originates from a human donor in good health. Some libraries in this study had Jurkat cell RNA spiked in. Source material: naive CD8+ T cells from blood, with Jurkat cell RNA spiked in. Noted subset: FACS-sorted CD8+CD4-CCR7+CD45RA+ naive T cells. This rearrangement joins TRBV28 to TRBJ2-2, with TRBD1 identical over 7 bases. CDR3 sequence reads: CASSLRTGNTGELFF. The CDR3 nucleotides read TGTGCCAGCAGTTTGAGGACAGGAAACACCGGGGAGCTGTTTTTT. The full variable domain, rest sourced from reference TRBV28 and TRBJ2-2, is DVKVTQSSRYLVKRTGEKVFLECVQDMDHENMFWYRQDPGLGLRLIYFSYDVKMKEKGDIPEGYSVSREKKERFSLILESASTNQTSMYLCASSLRTGNTGELFFGEGSRLTVL.